A single sample gave rise to the 28 T cell receptor beta chains below, sequenced in a study of T cells in Graves' hyperthyroidism and ophthalmopathy. RNA transcripts were the template for amplifying TCR beta CDR3 regions. A set of HTBI primers served as the primers for a first-round RT-PCR of the TCR CDR3. TCRdb re-derived calls from the multiplex PCR reads in MiXCR, one entry per CDR3 protein. In the table there are 450,000 to 500,000 distinct CDR3 sequences, 20% to 25% of which are singletons. Material for sequencing was blood. Receptor source: a woman in her 70s with Graves' ophthalmopathy.

This clonotype was seen only a few times. The chain joins TRBV12-3 or TRBV12-4 to TRBJ2-7, with 8 bases fitting TRBD1. Unmatched junction bases numbered 6, after V lost 6 bases and J lost 2 bases. This CDR3 has 14 residues. CDR3 amino acids: CASSRDRRPYEQYF. DNA of the CDR3: TGTGCCAGCAGCCGGGACAGGAGGCCCTACGAGCAGTACTTC.

The sample holds a few counts of this clonotype. The V gene is TRBV24-1, the J gene TRBJ1-1; D is uncertain. Germline V lookup: CDR1 KGHDR, CDR2 SFDVKD. Trimming took 9 bases from V and 1 from J, leaving 14 bases between them. The CDR3 runs to 14 residues. For the CDR3, the DNA is TGTGCCACCCAACTATTCGACGGGAACACTGAAGCTTTCTTT. Translated, it gives CATQLFDGNTEAFF.

The chain recombines TRBV11-2 with TRBJ2-4, with TRBD2 matching 16 bases. CDR1 is SGHAT, CDR2 FQNNGV, per germline. Germline trimming cut 5 bases from V and 2 bases from J; bases unmatched to any gene: 15. CDR3 length: 21 amino acids. The chain's CDR3 is CASSVNPRGLAGGPTKNIQYF. CDR3 coding DNA: TGTGCCAGCAGCGTTAATCCTCGGGGACTAGCGGGAGGGCCTACCAAAAACATTCAGTACTTC.

This clonotype showed up just a few times. DNA of the CDR3: TGCAGTGCTAGAGGTAGTTCCTTATACGAGCAGTACTTC. It encodes CSARGSSLYEQYF. This chain joins TRBV20-1 and TRBJ2-7; the D is unclear. CDR3 size: 13 residues. Per the germline V gene, CDR1 is DFQATT and CDR2 is SNEGSKA (reference sequence). V lost 1 base and J lost 4, with 11 bases in between.

This clonotype showed up just a few times. This chain joins TRBV29-1 and TRBJ1-2; D might be TRBD1 (5 bases). The germline V gene encodes CDR1 SQVTM and CDR2 ANQGSEA. The CDR3 extends over 13 amino acids. V shed 5 bases and J shed 4 bases, with 14 bases lying between them. As DNA, the CDR3 is TGCAGCGTTCGGCAGGGTAATGGCTATGGCTACACCTTC. Translated: CSVRQGNGYGYTF. The whole variable domain, remainder taken from reference TRBV29-1 and TRBJ1-2, is SAVISQKPSRDICQRGTSLTIQCQVDSQVTMMFWYRQQPGQSLTLIATANQGSEATYESGFVIDKFPISRPNLTFSTLTVSNMSPEDSSIYLCSVRQGNGYGYTFGSGTRLTVV.

As regards this clonotype: A much larger clone sits a single nucleotide away, making a read error possible. The gene calls are TRBV11-2 and TRBJ2-3; no definite D call. The germline gives CDR1 SGHAT, CDR2 FQNNGV. Trimming shortened V by 1 base and J by 1 base, and 3 bases separated the two germline ends. The CDR3 consists of 13 residues. The CDR3 loop reads CASSLGCTDTQYF. The DNA of the CDR3 is TGTGCCAGCAGCTTAGGGTGCACAGATACGCAGTATTTT.

Many counts were recorded for this clonotype. The rearrangement uses TRBV20-1 and TRBJ2-7, with 7 bases that match TRBD1. The junction had 13 bases not matched to a gene; V was cut back by 5 bases and J by 9 bases. CDR1 is DFQATT and CDR2 is SNEGSKA in the germline V gene (reference sequence). This CDR3 is 13 amino acids long. CDR3 loop: CSAPGTGVSGQYF. The CDR3, as DNA: TGCAGTGCTCCCGGAACAGGGGTTTCTGGGCAGTACTTC.

The table lists this clonotype with a few counts. The chain recombines TRBV29-1 with TRBJ2-1; 10 bases are shared with TRBD2. Per germline, CDR1 SQVTM and CDR2 ANQGSEA. The V and J ends lost 4 bases and 8 bases, in that order; junction bases with no gene match: 5. This CDR3 is built from 13 residues. CDR3 nucleotide sequence: TGCAGCGTTGTAAAGCTAGCGGGAGATGAGCAGTTCTTC. Translated, it gives CSVVKLAGDEQFF.

V usage is TRBV9 and J usage is TRBJ1-3; possible D gene TRBD1, 6 bases. Germline V CDR1 and CDR2: SGDLS, YYNGEE. The CDR3 is 17 residues long. V lost 0 bases and J 0 bases, leaving 13 bases between the germline ends. In DNA form, the CDR3 reads TGTGCCAGCAGCGTAGGGGGGGGGCAGAGCTCTGGAAACACCATATATTTT. Translation gives CASSVGGGQSSGNTIYF.

V and J are TRBV18 and TRBJ2-3; 11 bases map to TRBD2. V trimming: 2 bases; J trimming: 0 bases; junction bases outside the gene matches: 7. This CDR3 region has 18 residues. Looked up from germline, CDR1 is KGHSH and CDR2 is LQKENI. CDR3 in amino acids: CASSPILRTSGSTDTQYF. The DNA for the CDR3 is TGTGCCAGCTCACCAATCCTGAGGACTAGCGGGAGCACAGATACGCAGTATTTT.

This clonotype was seen a handful of times. This rearrangement joins TRBV10-2 to TRBJ1-5, with D unclear. The CDR3 covers 15 residues. CDR1 is WSHSY and CDR2 is SAAADI in the germline V gene. V lost 4 bases and J lost 6, with 16 bases in between. The CDR3 loop is CASSAAGVVGQPQHF. CDR3 in DNA: TGCGCCAGCAGTGCTGCAGGAGTTGTGGGTCAGCCCCAGCATTTT.

Details on this clonotype: A much larger clone lies a single base off, so this may be a read error. The V and J genes are TRBV24-1 and TRBJ2-3, with 7 bases fitting TRBD1. This CDR3 has 17 amino acids. Trimming took 1 base from V and 2 from J; bases not matched to a gene: 8. CDR1 and CDR2 from the germline V gene are KGHDR and SFDVKD. The DNA for the CDR3 is TGTGCCACCAGTGATTTTCGTTGGACAGGATTCACAGATACGCAGTATTTT. Its protein is CATSDFRWTGFTDTQYF.

V and J are TRBV6-1 and TRBJ1-3; D is unresolved. The CDR3 loop spans 12 amino acids. Looked up from germline, CDR1 is MNHNS and CDR2 is SASEGT. The germline V and J ends were trimmed by 7 bases and 0 bases, with 4 bases remaining between them. The CDR3 sequence: CASKTSGNTIYF. CDR3 nucleotides: TGTGCCAGCAAGACCTCTGGAAACACCATATATTTT.

To note about this clonotype: A much larger clone differs from this one at a single base, so this may be a read error. The chain joins TRBV7-9 to TRBJ2-7, with 7 nucleotides matching TRBD1. J was trimmed by 6 bases and V by 5 bases; bases with no gene match: 13. Germline V gene data show CDR1 as SEHNR and CDR2 as FQNEAQ (reference sequence). The CDR3 consists of 15 residues. This CDR3 reads CASSQAVTGSGEQYF. The CDR3, as DNA: TGTGCCAGCAGCCAAGCCGTGACAGGGTCGGGCGAGCAGTACTTC.

This sequence joins TRBV5-6 and TRBJ2-3; D is possibly TRBD2 (5 bases). CDR1 is SGHDT and CDR2 is YYEEEE in the germline V gene. CDR3 length equals 14 residues. The V gene lost 3 bases and the J gene lost 0 bases, with 8 bases spanning the gap. The CDR3 loop reads CASSYGGSTDTQYF. The DNA of the CDR3 is TGTGCCAGCAGCTACGGCGGGAGCACAGATACGCAGTATTTT.

This clonotype was detected many times. The V gene is TRBV6-1, the J gene TRBJ1-1; D remains ambiguous. Trimming took 3 bases from V and 1 from J, leaving 9 bases between them. There are 14 residues in the CDR3. CDR1 is MNHNS, CDR2 SASEGT, per germline. CDR3: CASSESWSNTEAFF. As DNA, the CDR3 is TGTGCCAGCAGTGAGTCTTGGTCGAACACTGAAGCTTTCTTT.

This clonotype was seen at least ten times. The V gene is TRBV12-3 or TRBV12-4, the J gene TRBJ2-7, with D uncertain. V was clipped by 6 bases and J by 7 bases, with 16 bases between them. This CDR3 is built from 13 residues. CDR3 sequence (DNA): TGTGCCAGCAGCCCCGACTTGATCGGGGAGCAGTACTTC. Translation gives CASSPDLIGEQYF.

The gene calls are TRBV9 and TRBJ2-1, with 11 nucleotides matching TRBD2. The CDR3 spans 17 residues. Losses at the gene ends were 4 bases for V and 4 bases for J; bases not matched to a gene: 10. Germline CDR1 and CDR2: SGDLS and YYNGEE. DNA of the CDR3: TGTGCCAGCAGCCCCCGATCCGGGACTAGCGGTTACAATGAGCAGTTCTTC. Translation: CASSPRSGTSGYNEQFF.

This sequence joins TRBV5-1 and TRBJ2-1; tentatively, D is TRBD1 or TRBD2 (7 bases each). V lost 4 bases to trimming and J lost 10 bases, with 24 bases between them. This CDR3 is built from 16 residues. Germline V lookup: CDR1 SGHRS, CDR2 YFSETQ. The CDR3 nucleotides are TGCGCCAGCAGCCCTCGACAGGGAGGGGGCTCAGAGGAGCAGTTCTTC. It translates to CASSPRQGGGSEEQFF.

The J gene is TRBJ2-6, the V gene TRBV19; the D call may be TRBD1 or TRBD2 (5 bases each). Germline V gene data show CDR1 as LNHDA and CDR2 as SQIVND (reference sequence). The CDR3 loop spans 18 amino acids. Trimming left V 4 bases short and J 0 bases short, with 16 bases between. The CDR3 DNA reads as TGTGCCAGTAGTAAACCGGGACGGGGAGTCTCTGGGGCCAACGTCCTGACTTTC. Protein product: CASSKPGRGVSGANVLTF.

This clonotype was picked up many times. The chain links TRBV27 to TRBJ1-1; weak D call: TRBD1 (5 bases). V was clipped by 8 bases and J by 0 bases, with 13 bases between them. There are 14 residues in the CDR3. From germline, CDR1 is MNHEY and CDR2 SMNVEV (reference sequence). The DNA of the CDR3 is TGTGCCAGCTCACTGCAGGGCCTGAACACTGAAGCTTTCTTT. Translating it yields CASSLQGLNTEAFF.

The chain uses TRBV9 and TRBJ2-7, with TRBD2 matching over 14 bases. Trimming cost V 0 bases and J 1 base; bases outside gene matches: 9. This CDR3 region has 19 residues. From germline, CDR1 is SGDLS and CDR2 YYNGEE. Here the CDR3 reads CASSVGVWTSGRTSYEQYF. CDR3 sequence (DNA): TGTGCCAGCAGCGTAGGGGTGTGGACTAGCGGGAGGACTTCCTACGAGCAGTACTTC.

With regard to this clonotype: Relative to the germline gene, one junction end is altered; a read error may explain this. This chain connects TRBV5-5 to TRBJ2-1; 13 bases match TRBD2. Per the germline V gene, CDR1 is SGHKS and CDR2 is YYEKEE (reference sequence). CDR3 length: 16 amino acids. The CDR3 is CASSLAGTSGASEQFF. As DNA, the CDR3 is TGCGCCAGCAGCTTGGCCGGGACTAGCGGGGCCAGTGAGCAGTTCTTC.

This clonotype was counted ten times or more. This rearrangement joins TRBV29-1 to TRBJ2-7; a weak D match, TRBD1 (6 bases). The V end was cut by 4 bases, the J end by 3 bases, with 16 bases between. The CDR3 length is 14 residues. Germline assignment: CDR1 SQVTM and CDR2 ANQGSEA. CDR3 in amino acids: CSVVLSGTLYEQYF. CDR3 nucleotides: TGCAGCGTTGTCCTCTCCGGGACACTCTACGAGCAGTACTTC.

As DNA, the CDR3 is TGTGCCATCAGACGCCCGGGGACTAGCGGGAGAGGGGCTTATACGCAGTATTTT. Translated: CAIRRPGTSGRGAYTQYF. The V gene is TRBV10-3, the J gene TRBJ2-3; 14 nucleotides line up with TRBD2. The CDR3 consists of 18 residues. V trimming: 6 bases; J trimming: 7 bases; junction bases outside the gene matches: 15. The V gene's germline CDR1 is ENHRY and CDR2 SYGVKD.

This clonotype was counted a few times. The genes are TRBV27 and TRBJ1-2; D not resolved. This CDR3 contains 17 residues. Germline-derived CDR1 and CDR2 are MNHEY and SMNVEV (reference sequence). Trimming left V 1 base short and J 4 bases short, with 19 bases between. The CDR3 nucleotides read TGTGCCAGCAGTTTATTCTTCCCGCGCAGGCGGCTCTATGGCTACACCTTC. Its translation: CASSLFFPRRRLYGYTF.

In DNA, the CDR3 is TGTGCCAGCAGCACCCGGGACAGCCAAGAGACCCAGTACTTC. This codes for CASSTRDSQETQYF. V gene TRBV3-1 combines with J gene TRBJ2-5; 7 nucleotides line up with TRBD1. V dropped 5 bases and J dropped 1; count of bases not matched to a gene: 4. The CDR3 is made up of 14 amino acids. Germline loops: CDR1 LGHDT, CDR2 YNNKEL (reference sequence).

This clonotype has just a few counts. V and J are TRBV30 and TRBJ1-6; maybe TRBD1 (6 bases). The CDR3 has 15 amino acids. The germline V and J ends were trimmed by 8 bases and 0 bases, with 14 bases remaining between them. Per germline, CDR1 GTSNPN and CDR2 SVGIG (reference sequence). The DNA for the CDR3 is TGTGCCCTGTCAGGGGTAGGCTCCTATAATTCACCCCTCCACTTT. Its translation is CALSGVGSYNSPLHF.